The 26 T cell receptor beta chains given below trace back to one sample, sequenced in a study of CD8 T cells in Susac syndrome. With random hexamers, reverse transcription was performed on about 0.5 to 1 ug of RNA. TCRdb passed the immunoSEQ multiplex PCR reads through MiXCR, listing each CDR3 protein once. The sample lists around 170,000 distinct CDR3 sequences; approximately 95% were seen once. Material for sequencing was CD8+ T cells from PBMCs. These receptors all stem from a human donor with Susac syndrome.

The CDR3 loop is CASSPYQQGYEQYF. The CDR3 nucleotides are TGTGCCAGCAGCCCCTACCAACAGGGCTACGAGCAGTACTTC. This chain links TRBV4-2 with TRBJ2-7; D may be TRBD1 (6 bases). Per germline, CDR1 LGHNA and CDR2 YNFKEQ. The V end lost 4 bases, the J end lost 3 bases, and 13 bases lay between the germline ends. This CDR3 spans 14 amino acids.

V gene TRBV7-9 combines with J gene TRBJ1-2; 8 nucleotides match TRBD1. CDR3 size: 14 residues. The ends lost 6 bases at V and 4 bases at J; junction bases unmatched: 7. Germline CDR1 reads SEHNR; CDR2 reads FQNEAQ (reference sequence). This chain's CDR3 is CASSLSGTGYGYTF. CDR3 sequence (DNA): TGTGCCAGCAGTCTTTCCGGGACAGGCTATGGCTACACCTTC. The full variable domain, in which reference TRBV7-9 and TRBJ1-2 provide the parts outside the CDR3, is DTGVSQNPRHKITKRGQNVTFRCDPISEHNRLYWYRQTLGQGPEFLTYFQNEAQLEKSRLLSDRFSAERPKGSFSTLEIQRTEQGDSAMYLCASSLSGTGYGYTFGSGTRLTVV.

The J gene is TRBJ2-6, the V gene TRBV12-3 or TRBV12-4; D remains unclear. With 10 bases removed from V and 1 base from J, the gap between germline ends came to 17 bases. This CDR3 spans 16 amino acids. CDR3 sequence reads: CATRFIGVSGANVLTF. CDR3 DNA sequence: TGTGCCACACGGTTTATTGGGGTATCTGGGGCCAACGTCCTGACTTTC.

The rearrangement links TRBV5-4 to TRBJ2-3; 11 nucleotides line up with TRBD2. V shed 4 bases, J shed 7 bases, and the junction held 14 bases outside the gene matches. Germline V gene data show CDR1 as SGHNT and CDR2 as YYREEE (reference sequence). This CDR3 is 17 amino acids long. In DNA, the CDR3 is TGTGCCAGCAGCCCGGGACTAGCGGATCCGATGGCATATACGCAGTATTTT. It yields the protein CASSPGLADPMAYTQYF.

This chain links TRBV13 with TRBJ2-7, with D maybe TRBD2 (5 bases). Germline V CDR1 and CDR2: PRHDT, FYEKMQ (reference sequence). The CDR3 runs 15 residues. The V gene lost 4 bases and the J gene lost 5 bases, with 18 bases spanning the gap. The chain's CDR3 is CASSSQETRSNEQYF. CDR3 bases: TGTGCCAGCAGCTCCCAAGAAACTAGATCCAACGAGCAGTACTTC.

This chain uses TRBV4-2 with TRBJ1-2; no clear D. Trimming removed 4 bases from V and 4 bases from J, with 16 bases in between. The CDR3 is made up of 15 amino acids. The V gene's germline CDR1 is LGHNA and CDR2 YNFKEQ. CDR3 coding DNA: TGTGCCAGCAGCCCGGAACGGGAAACTATCTATGGCTACACCTTC. Translating it yields CASSPERETIYGYTF.

The CDR3 DNA sequence: TGTGCCAGCTGCTACGGAACAGGGGGCACATACGAGCAGTACTTC. This translates into CASCYGTGGTYEQYF. The V call is TRBV7-6, the J call TRBJ2-7, with 9 bases aligning to TRBD1. From germline, CDR1 is SGHVS and CDR2 FNYEAQ. J lost 4 bases, V lost 8 bases, and 12 bases had no gene match. CDR3 size: 15 residues.

The chain employs TRBV5-1 and TRBJ1-2; the D is unclear. This CDR3 contains 11 residues. CDR1 SGHRS and CDR2 YFSETQ come from the germline V gene. V lost 2 bases and J 8 bases, leaving 7 bases between the germline ends. The CDR3 DNA is TGCGCCAGCAGCTTTGATGGGGGCTACACCTTC. Translation: CASSFDGGYTF.

The CDR3 region has the DNA TGTGCCAGCAGTTATGGGACAGGGGGCTACGAGCAGTACTTC. Amino acid sequence: CASSYGTGGYEQYF. The chain combines TRBV28 with TRBJ2-7; 11 bases fit TRBD1. The CDR3 runs 14 residues. Germline V lookup: CDR1 MDHEN, CDR2 SYDVKM. V was pared by 4 bases and J by 3 bases, with 2 bases of the junction left unmatched.

In this sample, this clonotype turned up once. As DNA, the CDR3 is TGTGCCGGACTCCCCAAGGGACGAAACGAGCAGTACTTC. Translating gives CAGLPKGRNEQYF. The chain uses TRBV2 and TRBJ2-7; D may be TRBD1 or TRBD2 (5 bases each). Germline-derived CDR1 and CDR2 are SNHLY and FYNNEI. The CDR3 is 13 residues long. Trimming took 11 bases from V and 5 from J, leaving 19 bases between them.

J is TRBJ2-5 and V is TRBV15; D assignment may be TRBD1 or TRBD2 (5 bases each). Trimming left V 0 bases short and J 0 bases short, with 8 bases between. The CDR3 is 15 amino acids. Germline-derived CDR1 and CDR2 are LNHNV and YYDKDF (reference sequence). The CDR3 is CATSREQDYQETQYF. CDR3 DNA: TGTGCCACCAGCAGAGAACAGGACTACCAAGAGACCCAGTACTTC.

The J gene is TRBJ2-3, the V gene TRBV12-3 or TRBV12-4; possibly TRBD1 for D (6 bases). V lost 5 bases, J lost 6 bases, and 15 bases lay in between. The CDR3 covers 14 residues. CDR3 sequence reads: CASSTHRVWDTQYF. The CDR3 DNA reads as TGTGCCAGCAGTACGCACAGGGTTTGGGATACGCAGTATTTT.

The genes are TRBV7-9 and TRBJ2-3, with TRBD2 identical over 11 bases. Germline lookup yields CDR1 SEHNR and CDR2 FQNEAQ (reference sequence). The CDR3 is 16 amino acids. After removal of 5 bases from V and 3 bases from J, the junction contained 7 bases not matched to a gene. The CDR3 region is CASSDLTSGVTDTQYF. In DNA, the CDR3 is TGTGCCAGCAGCGATCTGACTAGCGGGGTTACAGATACGCAGTATTTT.

The chain links TRBV20-1 to TRBJ1-2; D remains ambiguous. This CDR3 contains 13 residues. In germline, CDR1 is DFQATT, CDR2 SNEGSKA (reference sequence). Trimming took off 4 bases at V and 1 base at J, with 10 bases between the two ends. The CDR3 loop is CSAIHNRNYGYTF. CDR3 bases: TGCAGTGCTATCCACAACCGTAACTATGGCTACACCTTC.

The DNA for the CDR3 is TGTGCCAGCAGCCCGCAGACAGGAACTTATGGCTACACCTTC. It codes for CASSPQTGTYGYTF. The rearrangement joins TRBV16 to TRBJ1-2, with TRBD1 as a possible D gene (6 bases). CDR1 is KGHSY and CDR2 is FQNENV in the germline V gene. This CDR3 comprises 14 residues. Trimming removed 4 bases at V and 5 bases at J, with 14 bases between.

The chain uses TRBV12-3 or TRBV12-4 and TRBJ1-1, with unresolved D. This CDR3 contains 12 residues. Between the trimmed V and J ends, which lost 7 bases and 4 bases, there was a span of 10 bases. DNA of the CDR3: TGTGCCAGCACTGCCGGGAGCACTGAAGCTTTCTTT. It translates to CASTAGSTEAFF.

This chain links TRBV4-1 with TRBJ2-7, with 7 bases that match TRBD1. Trimming took 0 bases from V and 5 from J; bases not matched to a gene: 4. Per germline, CDR1 MGHRA and CDR2 YSYEKL. CDR3 length equals 14 residues. CDR3 loop: CASSQDKGADEQYF. The CDR3, as DNA: TGCGCCAGCAGCCAAGACAAGGGGGCTGACGAGCAGTACTTC.

The chain uses TRBV11-2 and TRBJ2-7; D gene unclear. The CDR3 contains 14 residues. Trimming shortened V by 4 bases and J by 0 bases, and 10 bases separated the two germline ends. Germline loops: CDR1 SGHAT, CDR2 FQNNGV. The CDR3 loop is CASSSPGLSYEQYF. Written as DNA, the CDR3 is TGTGCCAGCAGCTCTCCGGGTCTCTCCTACGAGCAGTACTTC.

V and J are TRBV11-2 and TRBJ2-5; D unclear. Trimming stripped 3 bases from V and 2 bases from J, with 16 bases between. Germline V gene sequence: CDR1 SGHAT, CDR2 FQNNGV. The CDR3 loop spans 16 amino acids. In DNA form, the CDR3 reads TGTGCCAGCAGCTTGTCCCGTGGCTTATTACAAGAGACCCAGTACTTC. It yields the protein CASSLSRGLLQETQYF. Full variable domain (outside the CDR3, taken from reference TRBV11-2 and TRBJ2-5): EAGVAQSPRYKIIEKRQSVAFWCNPISGHATLYWYQQILGQGPKLLIQFQNNGVVDDSQLPKDRFSAERLKGVDSTLKIQPAKLEDSAVYLCASSLSRGLLQETQYFGPGTRLLVL.

The CDR3 DNA follows: TGCAGCGCCGGACTAGCAGCAGATACGCAGTATTTT. Its translation is CSAGLAADTQYF. This rearrangement joins TRBV29-1 to TRBJ2-3, with 8 bases that match TRBD2. Germline loops: CDR1 SQVTM, CDR2 ANQGSEA. Trimming took 7 bases from V and 4 from J; bases not matched to a gene: 4. CDR3 length: 12 amino acids.

This clonotype has only one observation. J is TRBJ2-6 and V is TRBV18, with no clear D. V was pared by 3 bases and J by 1 base, with 10 bases between. CDR1 KGHSH and CDR2 LQKENI come from the germline V gene. This CDR3 has 16 residues. CDR3 sequence reads: CASSPDFESGANVLTF. The CDR3 DNA sequence: TGTGCCAGCTCACCGGATTTCGAGTCTGGGGCCAACGTCCTGACTTTC.

About this clonotype itself: The junction and the germline gene differ at one end; a read error may be behind it. The V call is TRBV7-7, the J call TRBJ2-7; 11 nucleotides line up with TRBD1. CDR3 length: 15 amino acids. The germline V gene encodes CDR1 SSHAT and CDR2 FNYEAQ (reference sequence). The CDR3 sequence is CASSLDRGPSYEQYF. The CDR3 region has the DNA TGTGCTAGCAGCTTGGACAGGGGGCCCTCCTACGAGCAGTACTTC. Full variable domain (rest looked up from reference TRBV7-7 and TRBJ2-7): GAGVSQSPRYKVTKRGQDVTLRCDPISSHATLYWYQQALGQGPEFLTYFNYEAQPDKSGLPSDRFSAERPEGSISTLTIQRTEQRDSAMYRCASSLDRGPSYEQYFGPGTRLTVT.

The chain is built from TRBV27 and TRBJ2-7; D assignment may be TRBD1 or TRBD2 (6 bases each). With 2 bases removed from V and 7 bases from J, the gap between germline ends came to 18 bases. The CDR3 sequence is 15 residues long. Per the germline V gene, CDR1 is MNHEY and CDR2 is SMNVEV (reference sequence). CDR3 DNA sequence: TGTGCCAGCAGTTTAGGGCGGGACATAGTTCGGGAGCAGTACTTC. Its protein is CASSLGRDIVREQYF.

The rearrangement joins TRBV4-1 to TRBJ2-2, with a possible D match to TRBD1 (5 bases). CDR1 is MGHRA, CDR2 YSYEKL, per germline. The V end was cut by 6 bases, the J end by 2 bases, with 13 bases between. This CDR3 contains 15 residues. The CDR3 sequence: CASSQWGGNTGELFF. The DNA for the CDR3 is TGCGCCAGCAGTCAGTGGGGCGGAAACACCGGGGAGCTGTTTTTT.

J is TRBJ2-7 and V is TRBV12-5, with D maybe TRBD2 (7 bases). Per the germline V gene, CDR1 is LGHNT and CDR2 is FRNRAP. The CDR3 runs 16 residues. V lost 7 bases, J lost 5 bases, and 24 bases lay in between. CDR3 in DNA: TGTGCTAGTGCCCCGCGGGGGCCCCAGCCTCGAGACGAGCAGTACTTC. Its protein is CASAPRGPQPRDEQYF.

The chain joins TRBV29-1 to TRBJ1-2; D perhaps matches TRBD1 (5 bases). Germline lookup yields CDR1 SQVTM and CDR2 ANQGSEA. The V gene lost 2 bases and the J gene lost 6 bases, with 16 bases spanning the gap. The CDR3 is made up of 14 amino acids. CDR3 protein: CSVEFSRVTDGYTF. The CDR3, as DNA: TGCAGCGTTGAATTCTCCAGGGTTACGGATGGCTACACCTTC.